Sequencing of this T cell receptor (beta chain) was carried out in a study of blood T cells in healthy people across ages (dated by TCRdb to 2013 to 2016). Broadly, across the study: In model experiments, roughly one uniquely barcoded TCR beta cDNA molecule per two T cells was captured by template switching. Using deep sequencing normalized with unique cDNA molecular identifiers, the study measured how TCR beta repertoire diversity changes with age. The donors were divided into four age groups: young (average about 16 years), middle-aged (approximately 41), aged (approximately 59) and long-lived (roughly 82). To avoid experimental bias, donors of different ages were spread randomly across the sequencing lanes. Two additional independent replicas of 1 million unique cDNA reads from the same blood draw were analyzed for two donors (one aged 18 to 29 and one aged 80 or older).

Turning to this clonotype: The antigen it binds to is not known. It has no much larger one-base neighbor in the sample; base qualities were not kept.

What the research found in general, with its limitations: Because profiling used bulk unsorted PBMCs, naive and antigen-experienced compartments could not be compared conclusively. Estimates of total diversity based on one million sequenced T cells were considered lower bounds and underestimates. Donor CMV infection status was unknown, potentially confounding age-related changes in expanded clonotypes. Compared with the aged group, the long-lived group had more naive CD4+ T cells, fewer expanded clones and increased TCR diversity, suggesting age selection. As age increased, observed TCR beta diversity per million T cells dropped in a roughly linear way, and a significant reduction was already evident by age around 41. The percentage of naive T cells measured by flow cytometry correlated strongly with observed TCR beta diversity.

Systemically healthy Caucasian individuals from Russia, roughly 40 in total and aged about 6 to 100 years, were included as donors. Ten milliliters of peripheral blood were drawn from each donor into EDTA-treated Vacutainer tubes. Ficoll-Paque density-gradient centrifugation was used to isolate PBMCs, with at least 6.5 million per sample. Trizol reagent was used to extract total RNA from the PBMCs, yielding at least 5.5 micrograms per sample. The percentages of naive CD45RAhigh/CD27high T cells were determined by flow cytometry on a PBMC aliquot from every donor. The library was prepared using 5' RACE. Sequencing used an Illumina HiSeq 2500. A second about 7 to 12 cycle PCR used a sample-barcoded 5' primer and a J-beta primer mix. A template-switch 5' adaptor carrying 12 random nucleotides introduced a unique molecular identifier onto each TCR beta cDNA molecule. Each sample yielded at least 2.5 million CDR3-containing paired-end reads. The Mint cDNA synthesis kit, primed by a TRBC-specific oligonucleotide, was used to synthesize first-strand cDNA from all RNA. All cDNA was treated with uracil-DNA glycosylase and then went through a first 18-cycle PCR with the universal primers M1SS and BC2_uni_R. As for the original processing: Each sample was normalized by randomly selecting 1 million high-quality reads, each carrying a distinct molecular identifier. Instead of being binned into consensus sequences, reads with shared molecular identifiers were discarded. CDR3 identification, clonotype clustering and error correction used MiTCR with a Q25 quality threshold and the strictest error-elimination algorithm. Lower-bound total TCR beta diversity was estimated with a nonparametric unseen species model using Euler transformation. TCRdb itself trimmed the public reads at Q25 with fastp, ran MiXCR and retained productive beta chains. Each entry is one CDR3 protein sequence, shown with its most common DNA and genes. The V and J calls were not made by the authors but by TCRdb's processing. Present in this sample are about a million distinct CDR3 sequences, approximately 38% of which were seen just once. The ten largest make up less than 15% of the sample.

Its CDR3 holds 19 amino acids, cysteine through phenylalanine. The entry retains the CDR3 DNA only, 57 bases that are in frame from base 1. Trimming removed 5 bases from V and 1 base from J; the gene matches leave 15 bases unexplained. The chain links TRBV12-3 or TRBV12-4 with TRBJ1-1, and TRBD1 aligns with 11 junction nucleotides. The material sequenced was blood. The TCR sequence derives from a man younger than 35 in good health. In nucleotides, the sequence is TGTGCCAGCAGTCCTTCACCGGGACAGGGGGGCCTCTGGAACACTGAAGCTTTCTTT. Its protein reads: CASSPSPGQGGLWNTEAFF.